These 12 T cell receptor beta chains were all obtained from the same sample, sequenced in a study of T cells after yellow fever vaccination. TCRdb fed the 5' RACE reads into MiXCR, producing one record per CDR3 protein. The sample lists hundreds of thousands of distinct CDR3 sequences, roughly an eighth seen once, with approximately 15% in the top ten. This specimen was PBMCs, taken on the day of the yellow fever booster vaccination. These TCRs come from a man aged 25-40 years who received the YFV17D yellow fever vaccine.

The sample holds many counts of this clonotype. The chain combines TRBV5-1 with TRBJ2-7; 9 nucleotides line up with TRBD1. The CDR3 contains 14 residues. Losses at the gene ends were 4 bases for V and 2 bases for J; bases not matched to a gene: 4. The germline V gene has CDR1 SGHRS and CDR2 YFSETQ. CDR3 bases: TGCGCCAGCAGCGGACAGGGGTTAGCCTACGAGCAGTACTTC. It yields the protein CASSGQGLAYEQYF.

This clonotype has more than one count but fewer than ten. V gene TRBV20-1 combines with J gene TRBJ2-3; tentative D call: TRBD1 (6 bases). The CDR3 covers 18 residues. The germline CDR1 and CDR2 sequences are DFQATT and SNEGSKA (reference sequence). V was clipped by 6 bases and J by 0 bases, with 25 bases between them. This CDR3 is CSAEVRGWRGGSTDTQYF. CDR3 sequence (DNA): TGCAGTGCGGAGGTTAGAGGGTGGCGAGGGGGAAGCACAGATACGCAGTATTTT.

This clonotype was recorded a few times. The chain is built from TRBV7-2 and TRBJ1-1, with TRBD1 as a possible D gene (5 bases). This CDR3 contains 15 residues. Trimming stripped 5 bases from V and 0 bases from J, with 13 bases between. Germline V lookup: CDR1 SGHTA, CDR2 FQGNSA. The CDR3 protein is CASSPAGTLNTEAFF. Here the CDR3 DNA reads TGTGCCAGCAGCCCAGCCGGGACCCTGAACACTGAAGCTTTCTTT.

In this sample, this clonotype turned up a few times. The CDR3, as DNA: TGTGCCAGCTCACCAAACTCGCAGACGAACACTGAAGCTTTCTTT. It specifies CASSPNSQTNTEAFF. The chain couples TRBV18 to TRBJ1-1; D unclear. The CDR3 totals 15 residues. Per the germline V gene, CDR1 is KGHSH and CDR2 is LQKENI. V was cut by 2 bases and J by 1 base, with 11 bases left in between.

This clonotype was found a few times. This chain connects TRBV25-1 to TRBJ2-5; TRBD1 matches 9 bases. The CDR3 totals 14 residues. The J segment lost 7 bases and the V segment lost 4 bases, leaving 7 bases of the junction unmatched. Germline CDR1 and CDR2: MGHDK and SYGVNS. CDR3 coding DNA: TGTGCCAGCAGTGGTTACAGGGGGCTGCGGACCCAGTACTTC. Translating it yields CASSGYRGLRTQYF. Supplemented by reference TRBV25-1 and TRBJ2-5, the full variable domain reads EADIYQTPRYLVIGTGKKITLECSQTMGHDKMYWYQQDPGMELHLIHYSYGVNSTEKGDLSSESTVSRIRTEHFPLTLESARPSHTSQYLCASSGYRGLRTQYFGPGTRLLVL.

The CDR3 nucleotides read TGCGCCAGCTCGGGGTTCGGTGATACGCAGTATTTT. Translating gives CASSGFGDTQYF. V usage is TRBV5-1 and J usage is TRBJ2-3, with D maybe TRBD2 (5 bases). CDR3 length equals 12 residues. The ends were cut back, 7 bases at V and 6 bases at J, with 12 bases in the middle. Germline-derived CDR1 and CDR2 are SGHRS and YFSETQ. Supplemented by reference TRBV5-1 and TRBJ2-3, the full variable domain reads KAGVTQTPRYLIKTRGQQVTLSCSPISGHRSVSWYQQTPGQGLQFLFEYFSETQRNKGNFPGRFSGRQFSNSRSEMNVSTLELGDSALYLCASSGFGDTQYFGPGTRLTVL.

The rearrangement uses TRBV7-9 and TRBJ2-3; D ambiguous. V dropped 3 bases and J dropped 2 bases, with 15 bases sitting between them. The CDR3 totals 16 residues. Germline CDR1 and CDR2: SEHNR and FQNEAQ (reference sequence). CDR3 DNA sequence: TGTGCCAGCAGCTTCCTGGAGTACACCTACACAGATACGCAGTATTTT. It specifies CASSFLEYTYTDTQYF.

V and J are TRBV20-1 and TRBJ1-1; 7 bases are shared with TRBD1. Germline V gene sequence: CDR1 DFQATT, CDR2 SNEGSKA (reference sequence). The length of the CDR3 is 11 residues. Unmatched junction bases numbered 1, after V lost 6 bases and J lost 3 bases. CDR3 region: CSATGDTEAFF. In DNA, the CDR3 is TGCAGTGCCACAGGGGACACTGAAGCTTTCTTT.

Only a few counts were recorded for this clonotype. The chain has TRBV7-9 and TRBJ2-5; no clear D gene. V lost 1 base to trimming and J lost 7 bases, with 13 bases between them. The germline CDR1 and CDR2 sequences are SEHNR and FQNEAQ (reference sequence). The CDR3 has 14 amino acids. CDR3 region: CASSLGESTGTQYF. The DNA for the CDR3 is TGTGCCAGCAGCTTAGGCGAAAGCACGGGGACCCAGTACTTC.

The chain is built from TRBV7-9 and TRBJ2-1; no clear D gene. With 2 bases removed from V and 7 bases from J, the gap between germline ends came to 6 bases. This CDR3 contains 12 residues. Looked up from germline, CDR1 is SEHNR and CDR2 is FQNEAQ (reference sequence). The CDR3 nucleotides are TGTGCCAGCAGCTTACCGAGAAATGAGCAGTTCTTC. This translates into CASSLPRNEQFF. Variable domain in full (rest from reference TRBV7-9 and TRBJ2-1): DTGVSQNPRHKITKRGQNVTFRCDPISEHNRLYWYRQTLGQGPEFLTYFQNEAQLEKSRLLSDRFSAERPKGSFSTLEIQRTEQGDSAMYLCASSLPRNEQFFGPGTRLTVL.

This chain uses TRBV5-1 with TRBJ1-1, with D possibly TRBD1 on 5 matching bases. The CDR3 consists of 13 residues. Germline assignment: CDR1 SGHRS and CDR2 YFSETQ. Deletions cut 5 bases from V and 0 bases from J, with 8 bases between. CDR3 amino acids: CASRGLMNTEAFF. CDR3 nucleotides: TGCGCCAGCAGGGGACTGATGAACACTGAAGCTTTCTTT.

A note on this clonotype: One end of the junction does not line up with germline, which may come from a read error. As DNA, the CDR3 is TGCTGTGCTAGAGATATCGCGACTAGTCGGCGATACGAGCAGTACTTC. Protein: CCARDIATSRRYEQYF. The V call is TRBV20-1, the J call TRBJ2-7; D possibly corresponds to TRBD2 (6 bases). This CDR3 is 16 amino acids long. From germline, CDR1 is DFQATT and CDR2 SNEGSKA (reference sequence).